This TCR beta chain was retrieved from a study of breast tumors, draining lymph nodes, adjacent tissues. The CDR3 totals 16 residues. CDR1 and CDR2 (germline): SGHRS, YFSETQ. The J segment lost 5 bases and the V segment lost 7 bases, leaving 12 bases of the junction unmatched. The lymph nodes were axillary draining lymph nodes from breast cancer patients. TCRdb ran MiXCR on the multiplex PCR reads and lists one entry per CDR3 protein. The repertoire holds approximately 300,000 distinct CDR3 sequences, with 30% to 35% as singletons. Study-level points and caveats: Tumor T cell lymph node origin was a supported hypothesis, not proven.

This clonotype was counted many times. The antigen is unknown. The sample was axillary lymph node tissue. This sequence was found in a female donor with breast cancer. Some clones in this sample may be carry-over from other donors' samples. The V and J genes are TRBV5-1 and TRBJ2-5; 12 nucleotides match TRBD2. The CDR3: CASALGTSGPRETQYF. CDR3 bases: TGCGCCAGCGCCCTCGGGACTAGCGGGCCCCGGGAGACCCAGTACTTC. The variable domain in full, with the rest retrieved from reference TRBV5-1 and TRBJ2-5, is KAGVTQTPRYLIKTRGQQVTLSCSPISGHRSVSWYQQTPGQGLQFLFEYFSETQRNKGNFPGRFSGRQFSNSRSEMNVSTLELGDSALYLCASALGTSGPRETQYFGPGTRLLVL.